This T cell receptor (beta chain) was identified in a study of radiotherapy plus CTLA-4 blockade in lung cancer. Study observations and caveats: Per reports, early blood T cell clone dynamics, plus interferon-beta, forecast response most strongly.

This clone turned up a few times. Its target is not known. TCRdb's copy holds only in-frame clones and misses some; the assay was immunoSEQ multiplex PCR. Among 50,000 to 65,000 clones listed, 70% to 80% were seen once. The CDR3 loop spans 14 amino acids. J was trimmed by 6 bases and V by 5 bases; bases with no gene match: 9. The V gene's germline CDR1 is SEHNR and CDR2 FQNEAQ (reference sequence). This rearrangement joins TRBV7-9 to TRBJ1-1; 7 positions match TRBD1. This sample comprised peripheral blood, obtained from a patient treated with radiotherapy plus ipilimumab. The clonotype comes from a human donor with non-small cell lung cancer who had a complete response to radiotherapy plus ipilimumab. CDR3 nucleotide sequence: TGTGCCAGCAGCCAAAGGGACAGAGACGCTGAAGCTTTCTTT. Translating gives CASSQRDRDAEAFF.